Shown below are 9 T cell receptor beta chains from a single sample sequenced in a study of cytomegalovirus exposure and HLA in healthy donors. 60 Vbeta and 13 Jbeta primers were used in PCR. The table came from immunoSEQ multiplex PCR; TCRdb's copy has only in-frame clones and leaves some out. The repertoire includes over 85,000 clones, roughly 86% of them detected once, and about 1.7% sits in the top ten. The sequencing sample was made of PBMCs. These receptors were obtained from a man aged 35 to 55 in good health and CMV-seronegative.

The chain combines TRBV6-1 with TRBJ1-4; 7 positions agree with TRBD1. The CDR3 extends over 15 amino acids. From germline, CDR1 is MNHNS and CDR2 SASEGT. J gave up 9 bases and V 1 base, and 8 bases lay outside the gene matches. CDR3 nucleotides: TGTGCCAGCAGTGAAGATAACAGGGGTTCAAAAAAACTGTTTTTT. Translating gives CASSEDNRGSKKLFF.

The chain is built from TRBV5-1 and TRBJ2-3, with 10 bases aligning to TRBD2. Trimming at V came to 3 bases and at J to 1 base, leaving 5 bases not matched to a gene. CDR1 is SGHRS and CDR2 is YFSETQ in the germline V gene. The CDR3 extends over 16 amino acids. This chain's CDR3 is CASSSRTSGGTDTQYF. The CDR3 coding sequence is TGCGCCAGCAGCTCCCGAACTAGCGGGGGCACAGATACGCAGTATTTT.

This chain links TRBV10-2 with TRBJ2-4; perhaps TRBD1 as D (5 bases). The CDR3 spans 15 residues. Trimming stripped 7 bases from V and 6 bases from J, with 19 bases between. Looked up from germline, CDR1 is WSHSY and CDR2 is SAAADI. This CDR3 reads CASTDPDIVRNIQYF. The CDR3 coding sequence is TGCGCCAGCACCGACCCGGACATCGTTAGAAACATTCAGTACTTC.

This clone was observed once. The chain carries TRBV10-3 and TRBJ1-4; possibly TRBD1 for D (5 bases). The CDR3 length is 14 residues. The germline V gene has CDR1 ENHRY and CDR2 SYGVKD. The ends were cut back, 3 bases at V and 8 bases at J, with 13 bases in the middle. The CDR3 DNA follows: TGTGCCATCAGTGACCAGGAGGGGTCCGAAAAACTGTTTTTT. Translated: CAISDQEGSEKLFF.

The chain has TRBV6-6 and TRBJ1-5; no firm D call. Between the trimmed V and J ends, which lost 3 bases and 5 bases, there was a span of 8 bases. Germline V CDR1 and CDR2: MNHNY, SVGAGI (reference sequence). The length of the CDR3 is 13 residues. The CDR3 nucleotides are TGTGCCAGCAGTTATCGGGAGGATCAGCCCCAGCATTTT. Its translation: CASSYREDQPQHF.

Turning to this clone: The sample has other DNA sequences that encode this CDR3 too. The chain couples TRBV5-1 to TRBJ1-2; 9 nucleotides align to TRBD1. In germline, CDR1 is SGHRS, CDR2 YFSETQ. The V and J ends lost 0 bases and 1 base, in that order; junction bases with no gene match: 1. The CDR3 totals 15 residues. CDR3 coding DNA: TGCGCCAGCAGCTTGGGGGGACAGGGTAACTATGGCTACACCTTC. This sequence encodes CASSLGGQGNYGYTF.

This chain connects TRBV6-4 to TRBJ2-1; D may be TRBD2 (6 bases). This CDR3 contains 12 residues. The V gene lost 9 bases and the J gene lost 9 bases, with 15 bases spanning the gap. The germline CDR1 and CDR2 sequences are MRHNA and SNTAGT. In DNA form, the CDR3 reads TGTGCCAGTGGAGGGGTAGCCGGTGAGCAGTTCTTC. Translated, it gives CASGGVAGEQFF.

V and J are TRBV7-6 and TRBJ1-2, with D hard to call. The germline V and J ends were trimmed by 1 base and 5 bases, with 17 bases remaining between them. Looked up from germline, CDR1 is SGHVS and CDR2 is FNYEAQ. CDR3 length: 16 amino acids. Here the CDR3 reads CASSLGPGSALYGYTF. The DNA for the CDR3 is TGTGCCAGCAGCTTAGGCCCCGGGTCGGCCCTTTATGGCTACACCTTC.

V and J are TRBV7-2 and TRBJ2-6, with 8 nucleotides matching TRBD1. The V gene end was trimmed by 5 bases and the J gene end by 1 base; junction bases not matched to a gene: 7. The germline V gene has CDR1 SGHTA and CDR2 FQGNSA. The CDR3 totals 17 residues. The CDR3 DNA sequence: TGTGCCAGCAGCCGCGGGACAGGACTATCTGGGGCCAACGTCCTGACTTTC. The encoded protein is CASSRGTGLSGANVLTF. The full variable domain, its missing parts supplied by reference TRBV7-2 and TRBJ2-6, is GAGVSQSPSNKVTEKGKDVELRCDPISGHTALYWYRQSLGQGLEFLIYFQGNSAPDKSGLPSDRFSAERTGGSVSTLTIQRTQQEDSAVYLCASSRGTGLSGANVLTFGAGSRLTVL.